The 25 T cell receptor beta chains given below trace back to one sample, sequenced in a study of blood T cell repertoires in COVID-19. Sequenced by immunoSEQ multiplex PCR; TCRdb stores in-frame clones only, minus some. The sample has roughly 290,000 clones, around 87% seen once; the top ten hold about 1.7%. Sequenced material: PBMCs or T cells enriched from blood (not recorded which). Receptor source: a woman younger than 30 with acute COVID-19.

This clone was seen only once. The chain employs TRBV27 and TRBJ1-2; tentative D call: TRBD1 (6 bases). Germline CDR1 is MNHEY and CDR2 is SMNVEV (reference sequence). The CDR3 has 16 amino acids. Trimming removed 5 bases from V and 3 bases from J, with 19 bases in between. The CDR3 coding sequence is TGTGCCAGCAGTATCCACAGGGATGCGGGGGACTATGGCTACACCTTC. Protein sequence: CASSIHRDAGDYGYTF.

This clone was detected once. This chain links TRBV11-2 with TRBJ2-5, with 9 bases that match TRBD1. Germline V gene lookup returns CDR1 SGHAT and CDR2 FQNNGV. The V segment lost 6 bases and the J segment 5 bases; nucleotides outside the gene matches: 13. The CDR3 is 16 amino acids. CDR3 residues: CASRGWGGTGTETQYF. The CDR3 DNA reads TGTGCCAGCAGGGGATGGGGCGGGACAGGGACGGAGACCCAGTACTTC.

The CDR3 sequence: CASSLGPTGSDQPQHF. DNA for the CDR3: TGCGCCAGCAGCTTGGGCCCGACAGGGTCCGATCAGCCCCAGCATTTT. The chain has TRBV5-1 and TRBJ1-5; 7 bases match TRBD1. V lost 0 bases and J lost 5; bases outside the gene matches: 8. The germline gives CDR1 SGHRS, CDR2 YFSETQ. The CDR3 totals 16 residues.

CDR3 region: CASTVLAGVIIDTQYF. The CDR3 DNA follows: TGTGCCAGCACCGTACTAGCGGGAGTTATTATAGATACGCAGTATTTT. V gene TRBV5-6 combines with J gene TRBJ2-3; 11 bases map to TRBD2. CDR3 length equals 16 residues. CDR1 is SGHDT, CDR2 YYEEEE, per germline. V shed 6 bases and J 5 bases; nucleotides not matched to a gene: 11. Drawing the rest from reference TRBV5-6 and TRBJ2-3, the complete variable domain is DAGVTQSPTHLIKTRGQQVTLRCSPKSGHDTVSWYQQALGQGPQFIFQYYEEEERQRGNFPDRFSGHQFPNYSSELNVNALLLGDSALYLCASTVLAGVIIDTQYFGPGTRLTVL.

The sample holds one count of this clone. The CDR3 bases are TGTGCCAGCAGCTCGACGACAGGGGGCTTAGGGTATTTT. This translates into CASSSTTGGLGYF. This chain links TRBV11-2 with TRBJ2-3; TRBD1 matches at 10 bases. V was pared by 4 bases and J by 14 bases, with 9 bases of the junction left unmatched. The CDR3 spans 13 residues. Germline values: CDR1 SGHAT, CDR2 FQNNGV.

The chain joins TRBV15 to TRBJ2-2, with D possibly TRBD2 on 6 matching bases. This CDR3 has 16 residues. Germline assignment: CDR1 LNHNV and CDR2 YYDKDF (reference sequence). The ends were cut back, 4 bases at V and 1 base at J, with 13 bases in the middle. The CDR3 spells CATSNMVTRNTGELFF. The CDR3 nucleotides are TGTGCCACCAGCAATATGGTGACTAGGAACACCGGGGAGCTGTTTTTT.

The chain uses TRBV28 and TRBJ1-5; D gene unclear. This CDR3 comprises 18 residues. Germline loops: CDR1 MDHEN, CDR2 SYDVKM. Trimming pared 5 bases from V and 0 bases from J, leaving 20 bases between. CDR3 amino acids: CASSPQVWFEHSNQPQHF. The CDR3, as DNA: TGTGCCAGCAGTCCCCAGGTTTGGTTTGAGCATAGCAATCAGCCCCAGCATTTT.

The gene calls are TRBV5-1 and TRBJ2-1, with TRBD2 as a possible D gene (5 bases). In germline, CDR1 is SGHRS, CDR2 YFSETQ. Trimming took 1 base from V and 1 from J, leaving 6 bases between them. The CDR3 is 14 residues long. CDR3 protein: CASSLPGSYNEQFF. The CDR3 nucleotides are TGCGCCAGCAGCTTGCCGGGGTCCTACAATGAGCAGTTCTTC.

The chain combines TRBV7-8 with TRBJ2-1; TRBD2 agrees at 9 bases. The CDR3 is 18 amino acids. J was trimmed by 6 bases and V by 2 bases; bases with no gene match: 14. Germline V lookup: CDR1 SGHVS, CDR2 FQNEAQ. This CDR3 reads CASSLRRREGQVFNEQFF. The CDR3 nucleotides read TGTGCCAGCAGCTTAAGACGGCGGGAGGGCCAGGTCTTCAATGAGCAGTTCTTC.

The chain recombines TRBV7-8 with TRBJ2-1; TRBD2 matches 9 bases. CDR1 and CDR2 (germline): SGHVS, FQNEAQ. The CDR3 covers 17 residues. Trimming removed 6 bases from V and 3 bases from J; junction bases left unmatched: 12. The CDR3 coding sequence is TGTGCCAGCAGGAAAACCTTGCGGGAGGGCCTCTACAATGAGCAGTTCTTC. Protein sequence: CASRKTLREGLYNEQFF.

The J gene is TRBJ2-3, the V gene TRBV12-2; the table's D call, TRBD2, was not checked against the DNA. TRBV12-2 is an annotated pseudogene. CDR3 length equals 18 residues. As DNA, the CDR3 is TGTGCAAGTCGCTTGGGACCGGGACTCGTACCCAACACAGATACGCAGTATTTT. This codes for CASRLGPGLVPNTDTQYF.

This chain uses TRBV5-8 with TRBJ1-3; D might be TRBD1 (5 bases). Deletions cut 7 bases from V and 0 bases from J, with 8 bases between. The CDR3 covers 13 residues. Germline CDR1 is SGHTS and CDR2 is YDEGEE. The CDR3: CASGHRSGNTIYF. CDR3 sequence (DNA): TGTGCCAGCGGACATCGCTCTGGAAACACCATATATTTT.

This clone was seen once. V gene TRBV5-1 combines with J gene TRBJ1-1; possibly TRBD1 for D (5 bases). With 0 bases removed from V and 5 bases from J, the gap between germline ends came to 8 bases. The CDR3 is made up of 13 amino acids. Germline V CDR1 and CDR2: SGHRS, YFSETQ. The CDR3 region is CASSLAGRTEAFF. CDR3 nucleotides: TGCGCCAGCAGCTTGGCAGGGCGTACTGAAGCTTTCTTT.

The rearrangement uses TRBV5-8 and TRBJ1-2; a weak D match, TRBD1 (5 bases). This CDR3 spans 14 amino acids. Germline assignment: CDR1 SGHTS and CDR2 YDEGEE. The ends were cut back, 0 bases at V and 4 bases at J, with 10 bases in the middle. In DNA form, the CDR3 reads TGTGCCAGCAGCTTGGAGGACATTCTCTATGGCTACACCTTC. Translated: CASSLEDILYGYTF.

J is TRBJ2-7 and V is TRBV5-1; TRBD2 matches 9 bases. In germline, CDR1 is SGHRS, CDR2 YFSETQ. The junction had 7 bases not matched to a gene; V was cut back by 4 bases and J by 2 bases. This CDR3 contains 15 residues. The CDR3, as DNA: TGCGCCAGCAGCGGGTCTAGCGGGACAACCTACGAGCAGTACTTC. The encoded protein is CASSGSSGTTYEQYF.

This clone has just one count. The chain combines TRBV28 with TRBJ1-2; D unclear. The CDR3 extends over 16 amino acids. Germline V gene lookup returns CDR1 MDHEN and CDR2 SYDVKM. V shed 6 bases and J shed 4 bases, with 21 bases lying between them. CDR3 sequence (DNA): TGTGCCAGCAGCCGAGTTTTCTTGACGGAGTTCTATGGCTACACCTTC. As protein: CASSRVFLTEFYGYTF.

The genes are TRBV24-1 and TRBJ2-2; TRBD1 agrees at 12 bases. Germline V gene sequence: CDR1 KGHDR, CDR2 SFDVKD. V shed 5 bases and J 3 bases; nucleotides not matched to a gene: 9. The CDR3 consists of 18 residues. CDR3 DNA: TGTGCCACCAGTGGCGGGACAGGGGGCCACCCGGACACCGGGGAGCTGTTTTTT. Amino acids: CATSGGTGGHPDTGELFF.

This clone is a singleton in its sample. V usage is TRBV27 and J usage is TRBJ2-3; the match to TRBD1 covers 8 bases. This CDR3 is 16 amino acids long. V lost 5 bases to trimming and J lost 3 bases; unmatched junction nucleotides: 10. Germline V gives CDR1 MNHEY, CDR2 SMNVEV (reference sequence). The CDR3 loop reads CASSHPTGARTDTQYF. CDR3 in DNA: TGTGCCAGCAGTCATCCGACAGGGGCGAGGACAGATACGCAGTATTTT.

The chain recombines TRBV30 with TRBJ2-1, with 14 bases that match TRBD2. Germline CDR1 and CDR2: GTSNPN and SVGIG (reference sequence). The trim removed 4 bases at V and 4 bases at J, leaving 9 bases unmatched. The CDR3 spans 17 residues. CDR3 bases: TGTGCCTGGAACTCGGGACTAGCGGGAGCAAGGTACAATGAGCAGTTCTTC. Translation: CAWNSGLAGARYNEQFF.

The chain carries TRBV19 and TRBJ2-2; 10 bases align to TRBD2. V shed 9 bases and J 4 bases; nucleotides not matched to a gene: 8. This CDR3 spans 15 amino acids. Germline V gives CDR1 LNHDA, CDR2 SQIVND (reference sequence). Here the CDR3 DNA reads TGTGCCAGCGTACGGACTAGCGGCCTCACCGGGGAGCTGTTTTTT. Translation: CASVRTSGLTGELFF.

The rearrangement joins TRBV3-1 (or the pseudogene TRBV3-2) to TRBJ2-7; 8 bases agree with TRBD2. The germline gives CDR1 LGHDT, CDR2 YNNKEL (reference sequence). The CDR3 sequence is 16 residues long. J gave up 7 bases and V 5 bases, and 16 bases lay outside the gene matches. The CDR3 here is CASSGRQREFPREQYF. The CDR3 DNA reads TGTGCCAGCAGCGGCCGTCAGCGGGAGTTCCCCCGGGAGCAGTACTTC.

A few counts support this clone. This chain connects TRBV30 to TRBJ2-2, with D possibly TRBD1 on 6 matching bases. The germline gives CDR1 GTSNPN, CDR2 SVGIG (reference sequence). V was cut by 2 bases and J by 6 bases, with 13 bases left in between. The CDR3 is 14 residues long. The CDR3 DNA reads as TGTGCCTGGAGTACAGGGTTGTGGGCCGGGGAGCTGTTTTTT. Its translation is CAWSTGLWAGELFF. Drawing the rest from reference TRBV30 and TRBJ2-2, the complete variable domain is SQTIHQWPATLVQPVGSPLSLECTVEGTSNPNLYWYRQAAGRGLQLLFYSVGIGQISSEVPQNLSASRPQDRQFILSSKKLLLSDSGFYLCAWSTGLWAGELFFGEGSRLTVL.

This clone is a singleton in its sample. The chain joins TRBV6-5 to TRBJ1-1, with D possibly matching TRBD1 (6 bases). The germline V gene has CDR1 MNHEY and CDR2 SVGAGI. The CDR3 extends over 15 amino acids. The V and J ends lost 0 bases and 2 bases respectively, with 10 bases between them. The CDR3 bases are TGTGCCAGCAGTTACTCACAACAGGGAAACACTGAAGCTTTCTTT. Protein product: CASSYSQQGNTEAFF.

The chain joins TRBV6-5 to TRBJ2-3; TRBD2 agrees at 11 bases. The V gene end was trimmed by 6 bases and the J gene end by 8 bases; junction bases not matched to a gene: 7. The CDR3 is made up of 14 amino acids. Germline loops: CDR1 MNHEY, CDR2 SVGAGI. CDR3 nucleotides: TGTGCCAGCAGCCGAACTAGCGGGAGCCTTACGCAGTATTTT. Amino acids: CASSRTSGSLTQYF.

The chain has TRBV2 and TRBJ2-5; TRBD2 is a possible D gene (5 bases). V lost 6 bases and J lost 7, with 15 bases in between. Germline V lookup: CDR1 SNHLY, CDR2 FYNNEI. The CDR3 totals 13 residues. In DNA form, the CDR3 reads TGTGCCAGCAGGAAAGAGGGCCCTGGGACCCAGTACTTC. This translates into CASRKEGPGTQYF.